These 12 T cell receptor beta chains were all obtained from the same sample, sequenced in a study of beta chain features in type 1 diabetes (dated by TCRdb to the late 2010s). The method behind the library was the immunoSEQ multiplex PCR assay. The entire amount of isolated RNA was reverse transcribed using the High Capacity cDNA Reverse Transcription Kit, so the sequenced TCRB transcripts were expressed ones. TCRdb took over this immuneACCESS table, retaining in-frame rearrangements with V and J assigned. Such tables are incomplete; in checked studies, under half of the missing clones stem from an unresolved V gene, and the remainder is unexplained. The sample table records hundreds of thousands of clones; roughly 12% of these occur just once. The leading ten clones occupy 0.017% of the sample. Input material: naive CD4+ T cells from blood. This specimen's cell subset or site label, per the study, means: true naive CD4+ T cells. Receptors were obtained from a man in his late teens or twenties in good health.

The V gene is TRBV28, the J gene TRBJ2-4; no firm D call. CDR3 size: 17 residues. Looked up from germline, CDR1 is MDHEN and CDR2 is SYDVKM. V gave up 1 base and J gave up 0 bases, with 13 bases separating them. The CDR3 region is CASSLLWRNPAKNIQYF. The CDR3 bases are TGTGCCAGCAGTTTATTATGGCGGAACCCAGCCAAAAACATTCAGTACTTC.

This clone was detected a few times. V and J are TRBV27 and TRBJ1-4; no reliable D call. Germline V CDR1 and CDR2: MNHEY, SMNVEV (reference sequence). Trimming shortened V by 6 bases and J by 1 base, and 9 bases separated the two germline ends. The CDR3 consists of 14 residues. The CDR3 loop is CASRTRRTNEKLFF. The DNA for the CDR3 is TGTGCCAGCAGAACAAGGAGAACTAATGAAAAACTGTTTTTT.

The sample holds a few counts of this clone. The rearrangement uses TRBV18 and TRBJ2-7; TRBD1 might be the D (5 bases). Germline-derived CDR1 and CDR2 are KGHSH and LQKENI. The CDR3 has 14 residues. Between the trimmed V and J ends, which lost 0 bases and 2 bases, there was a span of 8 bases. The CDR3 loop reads CASSPPSGPYEQYF. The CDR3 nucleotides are TGTGCCAGCTCACCACCGTCAGGGCCCTACGAGCAGTACTTC.

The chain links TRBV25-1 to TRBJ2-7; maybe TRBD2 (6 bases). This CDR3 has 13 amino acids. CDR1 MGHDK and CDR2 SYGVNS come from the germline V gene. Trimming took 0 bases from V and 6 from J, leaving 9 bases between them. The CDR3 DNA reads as TGTGCCAGCAGTGAATATCGGGGGTCCGAGCAGTACTTC. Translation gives CASSEYRGSEQYF.

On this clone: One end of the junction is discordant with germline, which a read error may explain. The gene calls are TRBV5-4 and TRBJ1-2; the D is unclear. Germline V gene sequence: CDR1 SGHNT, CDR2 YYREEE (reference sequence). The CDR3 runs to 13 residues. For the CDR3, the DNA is TGCGCCAGCAGCCAAGAGTCCGGGTCGGGGTACACCTTC. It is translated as CASSQESGSGYTF.

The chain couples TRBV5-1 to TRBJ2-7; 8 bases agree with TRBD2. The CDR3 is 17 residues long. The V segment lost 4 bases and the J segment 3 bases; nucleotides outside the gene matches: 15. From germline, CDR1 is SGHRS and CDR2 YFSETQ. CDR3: CASSRQGGREVIYEQYF. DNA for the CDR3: TGCGCCAGCAGCCGTCAAGGGGGGCGGGAGGTTATCTACGAGCAGTACTTC.

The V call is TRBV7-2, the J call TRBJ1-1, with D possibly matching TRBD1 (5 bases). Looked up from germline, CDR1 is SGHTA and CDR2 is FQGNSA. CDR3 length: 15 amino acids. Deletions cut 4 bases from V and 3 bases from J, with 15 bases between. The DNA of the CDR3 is TGTGCCAGCAGCTCCCGTCTCGGAGGGGACACTGAAGCTTTCTTT. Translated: CASSSRLGGDTEAFF.

The DNA of the CDR3 is TGCAGCGTTGAAACTCAGCGCGGGGAGACCCAGTACTTC. This codes for CSVETQRGETQYF. This rearrangement joins TRBV29-1 to TRBJ2-5; TRBD2 might be the D (5 bases). V dropped 2 bases and J dropped 5 bases, with 12 bases sitting between them. This CDR3 is built from 13 residues. Looked up from germline, CDR1 is SQVTM and CDR2 is ANQGSEA.

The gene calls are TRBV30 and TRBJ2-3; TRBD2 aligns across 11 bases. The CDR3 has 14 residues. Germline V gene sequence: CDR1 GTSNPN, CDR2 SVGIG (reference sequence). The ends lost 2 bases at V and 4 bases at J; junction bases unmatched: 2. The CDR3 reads CAWSTSGSADTQYF. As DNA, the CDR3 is TGTGCCTGGAGTACTAGCGGGAGCGCAGATACGCAGTATTTT.

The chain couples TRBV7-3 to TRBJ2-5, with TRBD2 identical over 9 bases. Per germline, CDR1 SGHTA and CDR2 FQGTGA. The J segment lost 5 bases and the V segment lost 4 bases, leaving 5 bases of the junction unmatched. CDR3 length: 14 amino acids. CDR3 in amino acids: CASSSFSGSETQYF. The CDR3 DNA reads TGTGCCAGCAGCTCCTTTAGCGGGAGTGAGACCCAGTACTTC.

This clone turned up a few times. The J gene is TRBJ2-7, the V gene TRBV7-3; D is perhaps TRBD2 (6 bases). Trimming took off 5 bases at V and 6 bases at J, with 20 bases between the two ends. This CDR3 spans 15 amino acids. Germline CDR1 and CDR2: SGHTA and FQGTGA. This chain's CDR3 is CASSPLGTEGAEQYF. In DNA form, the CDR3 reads TGTGCCAGCAGCCCGCTGGGGACGGAGGGAGCCGAGCAGTACTTC.

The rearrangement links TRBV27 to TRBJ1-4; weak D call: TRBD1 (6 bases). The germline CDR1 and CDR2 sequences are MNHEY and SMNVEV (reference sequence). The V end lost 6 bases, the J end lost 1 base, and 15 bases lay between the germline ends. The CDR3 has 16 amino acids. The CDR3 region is CASRPRGSRTNEKLFF. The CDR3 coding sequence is TGTGCCAGCAGGCCCAGGGGATCTCGAACTAATGAAAAACTGTTTTTT.